This TCR beta chain was sequenced for a study of T-cell reconstitution after alpha-beta-depleted transplantation in children. Unique molecular identifiers tagged the TCRbeta library. TCRdb recomputed calls from the PCR reads with MiXCR, one row per CDR3 protein. The data show 240,000 or so distinct CDR3 sequences, roughly 8% seen once. This clonotype appeared many times. Its antigen is currently unknown. Overall study results and limits: After one year, T-cell counts and TCRbeta diversity mostly came from new T cells.

The CDR3 totals 16 residues. The germline V gene has CDR1 MGHRA and CDR2 YSYEKL. V lost 2 bases to trimming and J lost 1 base, with 13 bases between them. This receptor was identified in a male patient aged 10 to 17 who had a stem cell transplant for acute lymphoblastic leukemia, so the T cells may come from the graft donor. The source was PBMCs, mostly from graft donor cells, collected 180 days after TCRalphabeta/CD19-depleted stem cell transplant. This chain joins TRBV4-1 and TRBJ2-3; a weak D match, TRBD1 (5 bases). CDR3 nucleotides: TGCGCCAGCAGCCAAATTCGGACACCGGGCACAGATACGCAGTATTTT. It encodes CASSQIRTPGTDTQYF.